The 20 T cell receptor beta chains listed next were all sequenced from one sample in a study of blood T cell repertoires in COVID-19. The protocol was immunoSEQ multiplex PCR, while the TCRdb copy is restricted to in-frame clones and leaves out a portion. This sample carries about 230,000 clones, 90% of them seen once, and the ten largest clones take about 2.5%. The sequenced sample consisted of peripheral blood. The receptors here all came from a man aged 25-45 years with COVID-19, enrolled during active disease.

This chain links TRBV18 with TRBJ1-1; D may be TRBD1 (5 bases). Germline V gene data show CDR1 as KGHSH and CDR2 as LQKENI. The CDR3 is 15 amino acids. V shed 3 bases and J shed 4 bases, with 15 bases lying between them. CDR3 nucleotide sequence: TGTGCCAGCTCACCGAGGAAGACAGAGATCACTGAAGCTTTCTTT. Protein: CASSPRKTEITEAFF.

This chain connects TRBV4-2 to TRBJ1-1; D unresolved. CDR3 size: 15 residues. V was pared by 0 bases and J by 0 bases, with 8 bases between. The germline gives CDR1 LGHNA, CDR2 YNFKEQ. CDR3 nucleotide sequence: TGTGCCAGCAGCCAAGAGCTGGGCGTGAACACTGAAGCTTTCTTT. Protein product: CASSQELGVNTEAFF.

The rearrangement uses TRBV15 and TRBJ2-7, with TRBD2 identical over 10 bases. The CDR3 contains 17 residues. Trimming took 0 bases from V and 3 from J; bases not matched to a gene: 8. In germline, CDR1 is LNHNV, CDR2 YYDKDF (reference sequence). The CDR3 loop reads CATSRDFRTSGDYEQYF. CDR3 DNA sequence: TGTGCCACCAGCAGAGATTTCAGGACTAGCGGAGACTACGAGCAGTACTTC.

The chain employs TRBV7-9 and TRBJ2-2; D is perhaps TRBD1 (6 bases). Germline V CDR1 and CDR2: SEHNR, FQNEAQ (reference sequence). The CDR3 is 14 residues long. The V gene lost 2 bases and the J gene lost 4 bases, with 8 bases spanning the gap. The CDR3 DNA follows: TGTGCCAGCAGCTTATTAGGGGGCACCGGGGAGCTGTTTTTT. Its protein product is CASSLLGGTGELFF.

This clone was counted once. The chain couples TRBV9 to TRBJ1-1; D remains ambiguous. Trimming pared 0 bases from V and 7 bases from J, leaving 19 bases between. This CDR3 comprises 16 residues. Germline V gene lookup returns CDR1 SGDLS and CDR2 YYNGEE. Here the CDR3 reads CASSVGVDQLGLEAFF. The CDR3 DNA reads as TGTGCCAGCAGCGTAGGCGTCGATCAGTTAGGACTTGAAGCTTTCTTT. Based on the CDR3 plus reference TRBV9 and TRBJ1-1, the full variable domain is DSGVTQTPKHLITATGQRVTLRCSPRSGDLSVYWYQQSLDQGLQFLIQYYNGEERAKGNILERFSAQQFPDLHSELNLSSLELGDSALYFCASSVGVDQLGLEAFFGQGTRLTVV.

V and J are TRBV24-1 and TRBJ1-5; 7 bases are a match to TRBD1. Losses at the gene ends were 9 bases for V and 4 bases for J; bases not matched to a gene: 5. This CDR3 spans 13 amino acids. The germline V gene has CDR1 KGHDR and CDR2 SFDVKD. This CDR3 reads CATSGQENQPQHF. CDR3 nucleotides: TGTGCCACCTCAGGACAGGAGAATCAGCCCCAGCATTTT.

CDR3 protein: CAIQNGQHSGYTF. CDR3 sequence (DNA): TGTGCCATCCAGAATGGGCAGCATTCTGGCTACACCTTC. This chain uses TRBV28 with TRBJ1-2; D gene ambiguous. The CDR3 runs 13 residues. Deletions cut 10 bases from V and 7 bases from J, with 19 bases between. The germline V gene has CDR1 MDHEN and CDR2 SYDVKM.

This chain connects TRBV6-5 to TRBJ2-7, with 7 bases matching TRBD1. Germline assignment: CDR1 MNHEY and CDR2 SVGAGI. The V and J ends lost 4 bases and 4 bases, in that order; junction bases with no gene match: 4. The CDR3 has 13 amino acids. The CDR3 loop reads CASSSGTDYEQYF. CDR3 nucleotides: TGTGCCAGCAGTTCCGGGACAGATTACGAGCAGTACTTC.

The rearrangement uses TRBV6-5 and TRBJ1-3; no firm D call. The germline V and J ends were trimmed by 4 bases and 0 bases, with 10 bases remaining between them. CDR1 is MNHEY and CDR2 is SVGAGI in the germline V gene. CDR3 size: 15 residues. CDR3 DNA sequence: TGTGCCAGCAGTTCTTATGGCCTCTCTGGAAACACCATATATTTT. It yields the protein CASSSYGLSGNTIYF.

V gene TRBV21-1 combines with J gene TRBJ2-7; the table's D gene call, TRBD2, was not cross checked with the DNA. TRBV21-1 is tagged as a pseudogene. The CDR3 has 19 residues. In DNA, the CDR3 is TGTGCCAGCAGCAAAGCGCTTGATAGCGGGAGGGCCGGGGTCCACGAGCAGTACTTC. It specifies CASSKALDSGRAGVHEQYF.

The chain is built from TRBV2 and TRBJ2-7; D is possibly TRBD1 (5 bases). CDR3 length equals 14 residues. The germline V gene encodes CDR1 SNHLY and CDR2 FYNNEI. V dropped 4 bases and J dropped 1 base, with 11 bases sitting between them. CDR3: CASSVRVLSYEQYF. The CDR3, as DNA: TGTGCCAGCAGTGTCAGGGTCTTATCCTACGAGCAGTACTTC.

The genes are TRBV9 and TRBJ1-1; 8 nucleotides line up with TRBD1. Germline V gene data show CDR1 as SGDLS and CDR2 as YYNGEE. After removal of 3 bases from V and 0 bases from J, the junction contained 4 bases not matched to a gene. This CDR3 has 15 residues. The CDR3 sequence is CASSGRTGMNTEAFF. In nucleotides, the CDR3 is TGTGCCAGCAGCGGAAGGACAGGGATGAACACTGAAGCTTTCTTT.

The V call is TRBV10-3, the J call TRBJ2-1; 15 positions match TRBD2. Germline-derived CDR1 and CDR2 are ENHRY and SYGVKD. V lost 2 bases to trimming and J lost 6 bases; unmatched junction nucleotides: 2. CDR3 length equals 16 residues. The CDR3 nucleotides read TGTGCCATCAGTGAGCGGACTAGCGGGGGGGCCAATGAGCAGTTCTTC. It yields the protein CAISERTSGGANEQFF.

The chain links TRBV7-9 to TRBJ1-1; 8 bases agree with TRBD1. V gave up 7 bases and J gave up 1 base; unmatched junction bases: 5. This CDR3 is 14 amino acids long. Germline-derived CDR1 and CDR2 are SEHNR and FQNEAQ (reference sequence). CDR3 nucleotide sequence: TGTGCCAGCACCGAAACAGGGGGGAACACTGAAGCTTTCTTT. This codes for CASTETGGNTEAFF.

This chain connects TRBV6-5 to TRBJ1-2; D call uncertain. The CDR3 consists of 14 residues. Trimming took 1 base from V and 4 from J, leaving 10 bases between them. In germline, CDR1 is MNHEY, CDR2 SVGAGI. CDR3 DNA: TGTGCCAGCAGTTACTTGGGGAGCCCCTATGGCTACACCTTC. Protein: CASSYLGSPYGYTF.

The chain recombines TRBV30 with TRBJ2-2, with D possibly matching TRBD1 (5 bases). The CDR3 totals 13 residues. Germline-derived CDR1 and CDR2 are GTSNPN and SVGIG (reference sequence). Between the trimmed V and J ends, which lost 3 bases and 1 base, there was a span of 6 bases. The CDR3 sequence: CAWRDKNTGELFF. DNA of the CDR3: TGTGCCTGGAGGGACAAGAACACCGGGGAGCTGTTTTTT. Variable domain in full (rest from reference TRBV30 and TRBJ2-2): SQTIHQWPATLVQPVGSPLSLECTVEGTSNPNLYWYRQAAGRGLQLLFYSVGIGQISSEVPQNLSASRPQDRQFILSSKKLLLSDSGFYLCAWRDKNTGELFFGEGSRLTVL.

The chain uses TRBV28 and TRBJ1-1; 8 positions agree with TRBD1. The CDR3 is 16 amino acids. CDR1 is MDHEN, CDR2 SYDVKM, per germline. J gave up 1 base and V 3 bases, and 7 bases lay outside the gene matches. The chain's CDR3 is CASSLPQGAGNTEAFF. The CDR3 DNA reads TGTGCCAGCAGTTTGCCGCAGGGGGCGGGGAACACTGAAGCTTTCTTT.

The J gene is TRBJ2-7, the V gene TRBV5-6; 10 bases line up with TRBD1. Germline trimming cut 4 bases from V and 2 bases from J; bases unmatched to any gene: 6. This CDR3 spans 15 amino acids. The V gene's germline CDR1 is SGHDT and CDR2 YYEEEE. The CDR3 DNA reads TGTGCCAGCAGCAAGGGACAGGGGAGAACCTACGAGCAGTACTTC. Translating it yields CASSKGQGRTYEQYF.

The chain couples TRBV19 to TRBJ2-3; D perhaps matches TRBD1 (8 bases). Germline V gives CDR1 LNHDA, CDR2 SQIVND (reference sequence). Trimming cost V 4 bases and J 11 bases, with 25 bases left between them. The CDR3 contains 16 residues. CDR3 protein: CASSKGQAQGGVGQYF. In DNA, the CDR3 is TGTGCCAGTAGTAAGGGACAGGCCCAGGGAGGGGTTGGGCAGTATTTT.

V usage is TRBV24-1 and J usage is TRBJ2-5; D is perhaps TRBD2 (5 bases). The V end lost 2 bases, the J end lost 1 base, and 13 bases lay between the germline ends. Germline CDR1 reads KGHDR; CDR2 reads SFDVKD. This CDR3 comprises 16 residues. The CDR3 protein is CATSDSMHRGQETQYF. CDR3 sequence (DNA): TGTGCCACCAGTGATTCCATGCACCGGGGCCAAGAGACCCAGTACTTC.